This T cell receptor beta chain was sequenced for a study of control samples from healthy donors and cancer patients. Here immunoSEQ multiplex PCR was the method, and the copy in TCRdb shows in-frame clones only, minus some. The sample gives about 170,000 clones, roughly 95% of which show up once; roughly 4% is in the top ten. CDR1 is SGHRS and CDR2 is YFSETQ in the germline V gene. CDR3 length equals 13 residues. With 5 bases clipped from V and 6 bases from J, the junction kept 4 bases outside the gene matches. The chain has TRBV5-1 and TRBJ1-2, with 10 bases that match TRBD1. Sequenced input: blood. This clonotype was sampled from a woman aged 55-70 years in good health. The CDR3 loop reads CASRTGTGDGYTF. CDR3 in DNA: TGCGCCAGCAGAACCGGGACAGGGGATGGCTACACCTTC.